One and the same sample provided the 9 T cell receptor beta chains below, sequenced in a study of control samples from healthy donors and cancer patients. Data came from immunoSEQ multiplex PCR; TCRdb stores just in-frame clones and leaves some out. The sample holds about 50,000 clones, nearly 96% seen once. The source material was blood. The receptors come from a woman aged 25-40 years in good health.

Only one count was recorded for this clone. The rearrangement uses TRBV6-2 or TRBV6-3 and TRBJ1-5, with D unresolved. Germline V lookup: CDR1 MNHEY, CDR2 SVGEGT. Trimming cost V 2 bases and J 6 bases, with 11 bases left between them. CDR3 length equals 14 residues. This chain's CDR3 is CASSYGLEAQPQHF. Here the CDR3 DNA reads TGTGCCAGCAGTTACGGGCTTGAGGCTCAGCCCCAGCATTTT.

V usage is TRBV5-1 and J usage is TRBJ1-2; TRBD1 might be the D (5 bases). Germline CDR1 reads SGHRS; CDR2 reads YFSETQ. The CDR3 length is 16 residues. V shed 4 bases and J shed 2 bases, with 18 bases lying between them. The CDR3 is CASSRGTVNMNYGYTF. CDR3 nucleotides: TGCGCCAGCAGCCGCGGGACGGTGAATATGAACTATGGCTACACCTTC.

The CDR3 region is CASSLSRGNYGYTF. The CDR3 DNA reads TGTGCCAGCAGCTTGTCCCGGGGCAACTATGGCTACACCTTC. The chain links TRBV5-6 to TRBJ1-2; TRBD1 might be the D (5 bases). Germline V gene sequence: CDR1 SGHDT, CDR2 YYEEEE. The CDR3 length is 14 residues. Between the trimmed V and J ends, which lost 1 base and 2 bases, there was a span of 9 bases.

J is TRBJ1-3 and V is TRBV6-5, with D hard to call. V was shortened by 7 bases and J by 0 bases, with 10 bases between the two germline ends. Germline V gives CDR1 MNHEY, CDR2 SVGAGI. The CDR3 totals 14 residues. CDR3 amino acids: CASKDGNSGNTIYF. The CDR3 DNA reads TGTGCCAGCAAGGATGGGAACTCTGGAAACACCATATATTTT.

The J gene is TRBJ2-5, the V gene TRBV30; the D call may be TRBD1 or TRBD2 (5 bases each). Looked up from germline, CDR1 is GTSNPN and CDR2 is SVGIG (reference sequence). This CDR3 spans 14 amino acids. V was shortened by 0 bases and J by 1 base, with 9 bases between the two germline ends. The CDR3 loop reads CAWSVGVGQETQYF. Here the CDR3 DNA reads TGTGCCTGGAGTGTGGGGGTGGGCCAAGAGACCCAGTACTTC.

This clone was detected once. V is TRBV10-1 and J is TRBJ2-2; D might be TRBD2 (5 bases). The ends were cut back, 3 bases at V and 3 bases at J, with 8 bases in the middle. CDR3 length: 14 amino acids. Germline-derived CDR1 and CDR2 are WNHNN and SYGVQD (reference sequence). The CDR3 DNA is TGCGCCAGCAGTGACCGACTATACACCGGGGAGCTGTTTTTT. Translated: CASSDRLYTGELFF.

The chain links TRBV2 to TRBJ2-1; D ambiguous. This CDR3 comprises 16 residues. Trimming removed 0 bases at V and 0 bases at J, with 9 bases between. The germline gives CDR1 SNHLY, CDR2 FYNNEI. The CDR3 nucleotides are TGTGCCAGCAGTGAAGCGCTTGGATTCTCCTACAATGAGCAGTTCTTC. Translating it yields CASSEALGFSYNEQFF. The full variable domain, its missing parts supplied by reference TRBV2 and TRBJ2-1, is EPEVTQTPSHQVTQMGQEVILRCVPISNHLYFYWYRQILGQKVEFLVSFYNNEISEKSEIFDDQFSVERPDGSNFTLKIRSTKLEDSAMYFCASSEALGFSYNEQFFGPGTRLTVL.

This clone was detected only once. This chain links TRBV6-1 with TRBJ2-3, with 8 bases aligning to TRBD2. With 1 base clipped from V and 2 bases from J, the junction kept 14 bases outside the gene matches. Germline V gene sequence: CDR1 MNHNS, CDR2 SASEGT. The CDR3 sequence is 19 residues long. The CDR3 sequence is CASSEDPGAGAKPTDTQYF. The DNA for the CDR3 is TGTGCCAGCAGTGAAGACCCTGGAGCGGGGGCGAAACCCACAGATACGCAGTATTTT.

This clone appeared a few times. The chain carries TRBV4-2 and TRBJ2-3, with 10 bases aligning to TRBD2. This CDR3 is built from 15 residues. The germline gives CDR1 LGHNA, CDR2 YNFKEQ. With V trimmed by 6 bases and J by 2 bases, 5 bases remained unmatched. CDR3 sequence reads: CASSPLAGDTDTQYF. The CDR3 DNA sequence: TGTGCCAGCAGTCCCCTAGCGGGAGACACAGATACGCAGTATTTT.